One TCR beta chain is described in this entry. Using immunoSEQ multiplex PCR, the repertoire was profiled, and TCRdb retains in-frame clones only, with some absent. This sample yields tens of thousands of clones, of which approximately 80% are seen a single time; roughly 25% belongs to the top ten. The CDR3 sequence is 13 residues long. Trimming removed 2 bases from V and 8 bases from J, with 10 bases in between. Germline assignment: CDR1 MNHEY and CDR2 SVGAGI. This sample was included in a study of control samples from healthy donors and cancer patients. V usage is TRBV6-5 and J usage is TRBJ2-1; D gene uncertain. The TCR comes from a man between 60 and 75 years old with colorectal cancer. The source material was PBMCs. For the CDR3, the DNA is TGTGCCAGCAGTTACGAGGCCGTCGATGAGCAGTTCTTC. Translated: CASSYEAVDEQFF.